This T cell receptor beta chain was identified during a study of control samples from healthy donors and cancer patients. Libraries were prepared by immunoSEQ multiplex PCR; TCRdb keeps only in-frame clonotypes and omits some of them. The sample has approximately 100,000 clones; over 75% are singletons. This clone was observed once. This TCR derives from a middle-aged woman in good health. Sequenced input: blood.

Here the CDR3 DNA reads TGCGCCAGCAGCTTGGACAGTAGAGGGAATCAGCCCCAGCATTTT. Amino acids: CASSLDSRGNQPQHF. The chain uses TRBV5-1 and TRBJ1-5; no definite D call. Trimming took 0 bases from V and 4 from J, leaving 11 bases between them. The CDR3 has 15 residues. The V gene's germline CDR1 is SGHRS and CDR2 YFSETQ. Combining the CDR3 with reference TRBV5-1 and TRBJ1-5 gives the whole variable domain KAGVTQTPRYLIKTRGQQVTLSCSPISGHRSVSWYQQTPGQGLQFLFEYFSETQRNKGNFPGRFSGRQFSNSRSEMNVSTLELGDSALYLCASSLDSRGNQPQHFGDGTRLSIL.